This TCR beta chain originates from a study of cytomegalovirus exposure and HLA in healthy donors. In the study overall: About 180 million T cells yielded some 120 million unique TCR beta sequences in earlier analysis. General study results and limits: A few of the chains that were CMV-associated were confirmed in vitro to be specific for CMV antigens.

This CDR3 is built from 14 residues. Trimming shortened V by 8 bases and J by 4 bases, and 15 bases separated the two germline ends. Germline V gene data show CDR1 as SNHLY and CDR2 as FYNNEI. Remarks on this clone: Its specificity is unknown.

PCR employed 60 Vbeta and 13 Jbeta primers. Profiling relied on immunoSEQ multiplex PCR, and the TCRdb table lists in-frame clones only, not all of them. Among about 160,000 clones listed, roughly 70% were seen once. The source is a man aged 35-49 years in good health and CMV-seropositive. The specimen was PBMCs. The gene calls are TRBV2 and TRBJ2-1; D not resolved. The CDR3 DNA is TGTGCCAGCTCCGAGAGGAAGAGATACAATGAGCAGTTCTTC. Translation: CASSERKRYNEQFF.